This is a list of T cell receptor beta chains from one sample in a study of T cell responses to AZD1222 COVID-19 vaccine. Produced via immunoSEQ multiplex PCR; TCRdb's table is partial and in-frame only. The data show some 88,000 clones, roughly nine tenths seen once. The sequencing here drew on peripheral blood, taken 28 days after the second AZD1222 dose. These receptors all stem from an adult who received the AZD1222 COVID-19 vaccine. The CDR3 runs from the conserved cysteine through the conserved F or W. Each record gives: D gene, V gene, J gene, CDR3 protein. A D gene is named only where the DNA matches it firmly.

>TRBD2|TRBV18|TRBJ2-1
CASITSGVYNEQFF
>TRBD1|TRBV20-1|TRBJ1-3
CSASKRWGTGSGNTIYF
>TRBD2|TRBV24-1|TRBJ2-3
CATSGSGGGLDTQYF
>.|TRBV7-9|TRBJ2-7
CASSRGGGSYEQYF
>.|TRBV4-1|TRBJ2-4
CASSQGNGDKNIQYF
>.|TRBV11-2|TRBJ2-7
CASSLEARSSYEQYF
>.|TRBV7-8|TRBJ1-2
CASSLVGGQGYHGYTF
>.|TRBV7-9|TRBJ2-1
CASSWDKNEQFF
>TRBD1|TRBV27|TRBJ1-2
CASSSLWTGLEANYGYTF
>.|TRBV6-5|TRBJ1-1
CASSPPKGNTEAFF
>.|TRBV14|TRBJ1-5
CASSQAIGKPQHF
>TRBD1|TRBV2|TRBJ1-5
CASSGQGTNQPQHF
>.|TRBV4-1|TRBJ2-7
CASSQDFDSGTPSSYEQYF
>.|TRBV5-1|TRBJ1-2
CASSSGGVNYGYTF
>.|TRBV5-4|TRBJ2-7
CASSYGTDYEQYF
>TRBD1|TRBV5-4|TRBJ2-7
CASSWDRSYEQYF
>.|TRBV11-3|TRBJ1-1
CASSYTPNTEAFF
>.|TRBV4-3|TRBJ1-1
CASSQVEHLRGTLTEAFF
>.|TRBV11-2|TRBJ2-2
CASSSTHGELFF
>.|TRBV2|TRBJ2-1
CASSEAWPGVNEQFF
>.|TRBV2|TRBJ1-5
CASSDKGNQPQHF
>.|TRBV5-1|TRBJ2-2
CASRSGTQNTGELFF
>.|TRBV11-2|TRBJ2-6
CASSLELTNSGANVLTF
>.|TRBV5-1|TRBJ1-2
CASSSSGDYGYTF
>.|TRBV5-3|TRBJ1-1
CARSLRLAGLNTEAFF
>.|TRBV10-1|TRBJ2-1
CASSYPPNEQFF
>.|TRBV6-1|TRBJ2-7
CASSEEEGGYEQYF
>.|TRBV11-1|TRBJ1-4
CASSLGTGHHEKLFF
>.|TRBV28|TRBJ1-2
CASSWAGPRNGYTF
>TRBD1|TRBV4-1|TRBJ2-2
CASSPTTGKAGELFF
>.|TRBV18|TRBJ1-2
CAIKRGSRQGDGYTF
>.|TRBV19|TRBJ1-1
CASSILRGRADTEAFF